This TCR beta chain was sequenced for a study of cytomegalovirus exposure and HLA in healthy donors. General study results and limits: TCR beta V segments were, for the most part, productive about 87% or about 30% of the time in an earlier analysis. When presence/absence was analysed, sequencing depth was taken to be roughly uniform across donors.

PCR employed 60 Vbeta and 13 Jbeta primers. The method was immunoSEQ multiplex PCR; TCRdb's version includes in-frame clones alone and lacks a portion of them. The sample table includes about 41,000 clones. With respect to this clone: The antigen is not known.

With 0 bases removed from V and 4 bases from J, the gap between germline ends came to 8 bases. Germline values: CDR1 SGHRS, CDR2 YFSETQ. The CDR3 consists of 13 residues. This receptor was obtained from a man aged 25 to 40 in good health and CMV-seronegative. Sequencing was done on a sample of PBMCs. The chain links TRBV5-1 to TRBJ2-7; the D is unclear. The CDR3 DNA follows: TGCGCCAGCAGCTTGGCCCCGGAGTACGAGCAGTACTTC. Residues: CASSLAPEYEQYF.